This TCR beta chain was observed in a study of shared clonotypes between healthy human individuals. Study-level results: Among several donors, approximately 5% of naive CD4 clonotypes were found in common. The low donor count limited represented genetic and exposure-history diversity.

Only CD45RO-negative cells positively selected for CCR7 counted as naive CD8 cells, so terminally differentiated effector memory CD45RA+ cells were excluded. TCRdb keeps only in-frame clones here, not all; method: immunoSEQ multiplex PCR. The sample holds about 800,000 clones, approximately 96% seen once. This clone was recorded only once. Antigen: not known. This receptor was identified in a man under 40 in good health. Sequenced: naive CD8+ T cells sorted from blood.

In DNA, the CDR3 is TGCAGCGTTGAAAAGACAGGGCGTGACTATGGCTACACCTTC. Residues: CSVEKTGRDYGYTF. The chain uses TRBV29-1 and TRBJ1-2, with 7 nucleotides matching TRBD1. The V gene end was trimmed by 2 bases and the J gene end by 3 bases; junction bases not matched to a gene: 6. The germline CDR1 and CDR2 sequences are SQVTM and ANQGSEA. The CDR3 consists of 14 residues.